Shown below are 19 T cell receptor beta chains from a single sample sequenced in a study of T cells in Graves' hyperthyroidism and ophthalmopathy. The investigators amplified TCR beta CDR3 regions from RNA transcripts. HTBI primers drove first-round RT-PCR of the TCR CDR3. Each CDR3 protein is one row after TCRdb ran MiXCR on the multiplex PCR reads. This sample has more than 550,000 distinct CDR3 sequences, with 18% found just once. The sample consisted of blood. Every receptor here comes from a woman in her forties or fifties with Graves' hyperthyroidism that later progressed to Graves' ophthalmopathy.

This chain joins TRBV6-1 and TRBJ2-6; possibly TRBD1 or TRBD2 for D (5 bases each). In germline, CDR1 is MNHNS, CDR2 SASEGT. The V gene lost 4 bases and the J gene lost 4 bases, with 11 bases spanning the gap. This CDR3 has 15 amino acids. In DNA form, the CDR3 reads TGTGCCAGCAGTGTATTGGGGGAAGGGGCCAACGTCCTGACTTTC. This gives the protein CASSVLGEGANVLTF.

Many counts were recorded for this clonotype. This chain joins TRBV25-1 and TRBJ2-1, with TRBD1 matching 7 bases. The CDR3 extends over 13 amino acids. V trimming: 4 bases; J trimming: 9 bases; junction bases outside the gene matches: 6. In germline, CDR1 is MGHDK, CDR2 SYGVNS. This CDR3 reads CASSVTGFGEQFF. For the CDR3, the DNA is TGTGCCAGCAGTGTGACAGGGTTTGGTGAGCAGTTCTTC.

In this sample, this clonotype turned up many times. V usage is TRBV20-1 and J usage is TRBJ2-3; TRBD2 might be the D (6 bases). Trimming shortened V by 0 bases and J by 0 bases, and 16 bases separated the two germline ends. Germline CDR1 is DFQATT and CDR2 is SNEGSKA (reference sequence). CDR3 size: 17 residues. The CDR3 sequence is CSARDLAGFASTDTQYF. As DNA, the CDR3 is TGCAGTGCTAGAGATCTCGCGGGATTTGCTAGCACAGATACGCAGTATTTT.

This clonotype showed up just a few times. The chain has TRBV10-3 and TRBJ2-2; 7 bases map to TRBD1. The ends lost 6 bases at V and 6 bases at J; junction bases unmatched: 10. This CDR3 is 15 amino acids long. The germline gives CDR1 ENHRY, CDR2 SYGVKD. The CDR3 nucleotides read TGTGCCATCAGCTATACAGGGGTAGTCGCCGGGGAGCTGTTTTTT. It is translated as CAISYTGVVAGELFF.

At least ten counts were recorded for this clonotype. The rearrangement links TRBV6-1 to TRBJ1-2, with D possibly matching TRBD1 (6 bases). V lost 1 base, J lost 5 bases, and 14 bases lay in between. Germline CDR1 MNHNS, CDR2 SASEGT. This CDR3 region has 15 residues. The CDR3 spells CASSEGATGTYGYTF. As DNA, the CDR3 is TGTGCCAGCAGTGAAGGGGCCACAGGGACTTATGGCTACACCTTC.

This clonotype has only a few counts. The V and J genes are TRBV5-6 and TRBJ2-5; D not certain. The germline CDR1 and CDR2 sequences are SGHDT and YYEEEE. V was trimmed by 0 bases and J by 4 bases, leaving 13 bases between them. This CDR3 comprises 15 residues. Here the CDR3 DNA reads TGTGCCAGCAGCTTGGACGCAGGAACCCCAGAGACCCAGTACTTC. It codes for CASSLDAGTPETQYF.

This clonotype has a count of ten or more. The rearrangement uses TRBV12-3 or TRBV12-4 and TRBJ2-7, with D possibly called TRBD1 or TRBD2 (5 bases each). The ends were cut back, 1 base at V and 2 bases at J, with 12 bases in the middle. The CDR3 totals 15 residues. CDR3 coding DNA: TGTGCCAGCAGTTTAGGCGCAGGGAGACCCTACGAGCAGTACTTC. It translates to CASSLGAGRPYEQYF.

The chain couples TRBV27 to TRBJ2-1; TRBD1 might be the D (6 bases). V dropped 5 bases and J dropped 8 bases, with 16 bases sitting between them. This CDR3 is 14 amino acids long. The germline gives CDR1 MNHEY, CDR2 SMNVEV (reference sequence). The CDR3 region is CASSADRIIDEQFF. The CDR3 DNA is TGTGCCAGCAGTGCGGACAGAATTATCGATGAGCAGTTCTTC.

The CDR3 DNA reads as TGTGCCAGCAGTTCACGGACTAGCGGGGAGAGCACAGATACGCAGTATTTT. It codes for CASSSRTSGESTDTQYF. This chain connects TRBV6-5 to TRBJ2-3, with 12 bases lining up with TRBD2. V was clipped by 4 bases and J by 0 bases; unmatched bases: 5. The CDR3 consists of 17 residues. Germline loops: CDR1 MNHEY, CDR2 SVGAGI.

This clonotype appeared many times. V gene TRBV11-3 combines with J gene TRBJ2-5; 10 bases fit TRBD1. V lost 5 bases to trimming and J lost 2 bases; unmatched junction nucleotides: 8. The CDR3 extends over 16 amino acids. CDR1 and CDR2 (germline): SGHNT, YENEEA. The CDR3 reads CASSISTGGKQETQYF. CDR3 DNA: TGTGCCAGCAGCATTTCGACAGGGGGCAAGCAAGAGACCCAGTACTTC.

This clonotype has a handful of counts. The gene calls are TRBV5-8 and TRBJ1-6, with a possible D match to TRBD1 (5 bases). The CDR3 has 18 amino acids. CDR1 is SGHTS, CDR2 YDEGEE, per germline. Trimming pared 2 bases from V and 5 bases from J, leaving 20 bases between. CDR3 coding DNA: TGTGCCAGCAGCTTTTTGGCTCGGGGCGGAGGTGATAATTCACCCCTCCACTTT. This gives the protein CASSFLARGGGDNSPLHF.

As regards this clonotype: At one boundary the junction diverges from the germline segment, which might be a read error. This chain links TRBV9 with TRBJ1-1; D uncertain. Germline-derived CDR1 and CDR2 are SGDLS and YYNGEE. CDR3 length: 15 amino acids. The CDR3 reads CASSATHGMNTEAFF. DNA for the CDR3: TGTGCCAGCAGCGCGACACACGGCATGAATACTGAAGCTTTCTTT.

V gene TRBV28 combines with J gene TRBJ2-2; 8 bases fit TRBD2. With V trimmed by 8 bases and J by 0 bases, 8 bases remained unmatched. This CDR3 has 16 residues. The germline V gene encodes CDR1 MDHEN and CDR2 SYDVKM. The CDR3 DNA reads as TGTGCCAGCTTGCGGGGGGCCGGGCCGAACACCGGGGAGCTGTTTTTT. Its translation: CASLRGAGPNTGELFF.

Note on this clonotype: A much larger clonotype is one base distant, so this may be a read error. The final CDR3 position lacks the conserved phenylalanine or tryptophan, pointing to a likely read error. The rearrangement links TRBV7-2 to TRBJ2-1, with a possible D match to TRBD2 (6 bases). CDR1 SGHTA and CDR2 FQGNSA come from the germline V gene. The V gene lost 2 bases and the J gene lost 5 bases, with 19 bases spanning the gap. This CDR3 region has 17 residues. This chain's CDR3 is CASSLYHGSGVNNEQFS. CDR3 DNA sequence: TGTGCCAGCAGCTTATACCACGGGAGCGGAGTTAACAATGAGCAGTTCTCC.

CDR3 loop: CASSYPGTGVEKLFF. In nucleotides, the CDR3 is TGTGCCAGCAGTTACCCCGGGACAGGGGTTGAAAAACTGTTTTTT. The chain links TRBV28 to TRBJ1-4; 10 bases are shared with TRBD1. Germline V gene lookup returns CDR1 MDHEN and CDR2 SYDVKM. V lost 4 bases and J lost 7; bases outside the gene matches: 6. The CDR3 extends over 15 amino acids.

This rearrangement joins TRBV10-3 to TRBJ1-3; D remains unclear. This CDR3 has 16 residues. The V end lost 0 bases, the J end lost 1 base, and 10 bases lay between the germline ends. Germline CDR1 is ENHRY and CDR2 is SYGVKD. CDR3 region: CAISESTGNSGNTIYF. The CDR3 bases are TGTGCCATCAGTGAGTCAACCGGGAATTCTGGAAACACCATATATTTT.

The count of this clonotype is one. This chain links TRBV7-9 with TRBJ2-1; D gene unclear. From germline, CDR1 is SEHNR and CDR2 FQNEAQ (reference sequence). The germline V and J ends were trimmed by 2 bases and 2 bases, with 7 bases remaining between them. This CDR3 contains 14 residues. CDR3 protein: CASSLPRPYNEQFF. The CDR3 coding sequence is TGTGCCAGCAGCTTACCTAGACCCTACAATGAGCAGTTCTTC.

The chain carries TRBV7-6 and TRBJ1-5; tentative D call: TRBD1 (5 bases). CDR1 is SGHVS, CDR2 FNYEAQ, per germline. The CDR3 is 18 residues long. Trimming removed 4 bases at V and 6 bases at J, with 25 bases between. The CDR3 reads CASSYLDVDSTRAQPQHF. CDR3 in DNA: TGTGCCAGCAGCTACCTAGACGTTGACAGTACGCGGGCTCAGCCCCAGCATTTT.

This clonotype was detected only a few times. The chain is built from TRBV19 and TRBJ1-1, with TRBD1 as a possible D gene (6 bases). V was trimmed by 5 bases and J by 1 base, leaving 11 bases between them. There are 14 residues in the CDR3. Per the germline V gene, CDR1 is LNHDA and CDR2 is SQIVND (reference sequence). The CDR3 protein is CASSWGRGNTEAFF. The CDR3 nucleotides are TGTGCCAGTAGTTGGGGCAGGGGGAACACTGAAGCTTTCTTT.